Presented here are 26 T cell receptor beta chains from one specimen sequenced in a study of blood T cell repertoires in COVID-19. Data came from immunoSEQ multiplex PCR; TCRdb stores just in-frame clones and leaves some out. This sample has about 130,000 clones; around three quarters occur once, and the top ten carry 37%. Sequenced input: peripheral blood. Receptors originate from a man aged 35-49 years with active or convalescent COVID-19.

The gene calls are TRBV28 and TRBJ1-1; D might be TRBD1 (6 bases). Trimming left V 8 bases short and J 6 bases short, with 22 bases between. Germline V lookup: CDR1 MDHEN, CDR2 SYDVKM. CDR3 length equals 15 residues. In DNA form, the CDR3 reads TGTGCCAGCCTTTACACAGGGACTATGGTTCCTGAAGCTTTCTTT. It is translated as CASLYTGTMVPEAFF. The complete variable domain, with remaining parts taken from reference TRBV28 and TRBJ1-1, reads DVKVTQSSRYLVKRTGEKVFLECVQDMDHENMFWYRQDPGLGLRLIYFSYDVKMKEKGDIPEGYSVSREKKERFSLILESASTNQTSMYLCASLYTGTMVPEAFFGQGTRLTVV.

In its sample, this clone was seen a few times. This chain uses TRBV30 with TRBJ2-5; 8 nucleotides agree with TRBD2. The length of the CDR3 is 13 residues. Germline CDR1 is GTSNPN and CDR2 is SVGIG (reference sequence). Trimming removed 8 bases from V and 7 bases from J; junction bases left unmatched: 12. CDR3 nucleotide sequence: TGTGCCACCTCCGGGACTAGTGCGGGGACCCAGTACTTC. This gives the protein CATSGTSAGTQYF.

V usage is TRBV6-5 and J usage is TRBJ2-5, with D tentatively TRBD2 (6 bases). Per germline, CDR1 MNHEY and CDR2 SVGAGI. V lost 6 bases to trimming and J lost 2 bases, with 16 bases between them. This CDR3 spans 15 amino acids. The CDR3 nucleotides are TGTGCCAGCAGCCTCGAAAGCGGGCAGCAAGAGACCCAGTACTTC. Translating gives CASSLESGQQETQYF.

The DNA of the CDR3 is TGTGCCAGCAGCTTGCTGGACAGGGACTATGGCTACACCTTC. Translated: CASSLLDRDYGYTF. This chain uses TRBV7-9 with TRBJ1-2; 8 bases fit TRBD1. The CDR3 is 14 residues long. With 3 bases clipped from V and 3 bases from J, the junction kept 3 bases outside the gene matches. Germline V lookup: CDR1 SEHNR, CDR2 FQNEAQ (reference sequence).

This clone has just a few counts. This chain joins TRBV7-6 and TRBJ2-1, with 9 positions matching TRBD2. Germline loops: CDR1 SGHVS, CDR2 FNYEAQ. The CDR3 is 14 amino acids. Trimming at V came to 4 bases and at J to 6 bases, leaving 4 bases not matched to a gene. CDR3 protein: CASSSQTSGNEQFF. CDR3 DNA sequence: TGTGCCAGCAGCTCCCAGACTAGCGGCAATGAGCAGTTCTTC.

The chain uses TRBV4-1 and TRBJ1-1; D is undetermined. This CDR3 spans 15 amino acids. Germline V CDR1 and CDR2: MGHRA, YSYEKL. The V and J ends lost 4 bases and 6 bases respectively, with 18 bases between them. The CDR3: CASSLGGPAYSEAFF. CDR3 DNA sequence: TGCGCCAGCAGCCTGGGAGGGCCTGCGTACTCTGAAGCTTTCTTT.

The CDR3 region has the DNA TGTGCCAGCAGTTACCTCAGGGACACTGAAGCTTTCTTT. Its protein product is CASSYLRDTEAFF. The J gene is TRBJ1-1, the V gene TRBV6-5; D perhaps matches TRBD1 (5 bases). CDR3 size: 13 residues. Germline V gene data show CDR1 as MNHEY and CDR2 as SVGAGI. V lost 2 bases to trimming and J lost 3 bases, with 7 bases between them.

The rearrangement links TRBV9 to TRBJ2-1; D gene uncertain. The CDR3 has 17 residues. V lost 3 bases and J 3 bases, leaving 19 bases between the germline ends. The germline V gene has CDR1 SGDLS and CDR2 YYNGEE. The CDR3: CASSDPKEIGLYNEQFF. The DNA for the CDR3 is TGTGCCAGCAGCGACCCGAAGGAAATTGGGCTCTACAATGAGCAGTTCTTC.

This sequence joins TRBV19 and TRBJ2-7; a weak D match, TRBD1 (5 bases). The germline V gene encodes CDR1 LNHDA and CDR2 SQIVND (reference sequence). The CDR3 is 13 residues long. The V end lost 7 bases, the J end lost 4 bases, and 14 bases lay between the germline ends. CDR3 in DNA: TGTGCCAGTAATGACCAGGGATGTTACGAGCAGTACTTC. It is translated as CASNDQGCYEQYF. Based on the CDR3 plus reference TRBV19 and TRBJ2-7, the full variable domain is DGGITQSPKYLFRKEGQNVTLSCEQNLNHDAMYWYRQDPGQGLRLIYYSQIVNDFQKGDIAEGYSVSREKKESFPLTVTSAQKNPTAFYLCASNDQGCYEQYFGPGTRLTVT.

V gene TRBV6-5 combines with J gene TRBJ2-7, with D maybe TRBD1 (6 bases). Between the trimmed V and J ends, which lost 0 bases and 3 bases, there was a span of 6 bases. The CDR3 length is 13 residues. Germline-derived CDR1 and CDR2 are MNHEY and SVGAGI. The CDR3 bases are TGTGCCAGCAGTTACTCGACAGGCTACGAGCAGTACTTC. This encodes CASSYSTGYEQYF.

This clone appeared once. The chain links TRBV6-5 to TRBJ1-1, with no clear D. The V gene lost 0 bases and the J gene lost 1 base, with 9 bases spanning the gap. In germline, CDR1 is MNHEY, CDR2 SVGAGI. The CDR3 covers 15 residues. The DNA for the CDR3 is TGTGCCAGCAGTTACTCGAACAGAAGGAACACTGAAGCTTTCTTT. It encodes CASSYSNRRNTEAFF.

V usage is TRBV7-2 and J usage is TRBJ2-1; 10 positions agree with TRBD2. The CDR3 has 16 residues. J was trimmed by 6 bases and V by 1 base; bases with no gene match: 6. Germline CDR1 reads SGHTA; CDR2 reads FQGNSA. The CDR3 DNA reads TGTGCCAGCAGCTTAGGTTCTCTAGCGGGAGTCAATGAGCAGTTCTTC. Amino acids: CASSLGSLAGVNEQFF.

Only a few counts were recorded for this clone. V and J are TRBV30 and TRBJ1-1; 7 bases line up with TRBD1. The CDR3 has 13 amino acids. CDR1 and CDR2 (germline): GTSNPN, SVGIG (reference sequence). V lost 6 bases to trimming and J lost 5 bases; unmatched junction nucleotides: 9. CDR3 nucleotide sequence: TGTGCCTGCAGTAGACAGGGTCAAACTGAAGCTTTCTTT. It translates to CACSRQGQTEAFF.

The chain links TRBV11-3 to TRBJ1-2; TRBD1 matches at 11 bases. CDR1 and CDR2 (germline): SGHNT, YENEEA. The CDR3 spans 14 residues. V trimming: 1 base; J trimming: 10 bases; junction bases outside the gene matches: 5. The CDR3 DNA follows: TGTGCCAGCAGCTTAGCCGGGACAGGGGGGCTCTACACCTTC. It yields the protein CASSLAGTGGLYTF.

A single count supports this clone. The gene calls are TRBV27 and TRBJ2-7; 7 bases map to TRBD1. The CDR3 length is 15 residues. Looked up from germline, CDR1 is MNHEY and CDR2 is SMNVEV (reference sequence). Unmatched junction bases numbered 10, after V lost 5 bases and J lost 3 bases. The CDR3, as DNA: TGTGCCAGCAGTAGCCTAGGGACAGCAGACTACGAGCAGTACTTC. Translation gives CASSSLGTADYEQYF.

This sequence joins TRBV19 and TRBJ1-1, with D hard to call. Germline values: CDR1 LNHDA, CDR2 SQIVND (reference sequence). This CDR3 has 13 amino acids. The ends were cut back, 5 bases at V and 0 bases at J, with 7 bases in the middle. The CDR3 coding sequence is TGTGCCAGTAGTCGGTCCTTGAACACTGAAGCTTTCTTT. Its translation is CASSRSLNTEAFF.

The J gene is TRBJ1-3, the V gene TRBV5-4, with D hard to call. V was trimmed by 0 bases and J by 2 bases, leaving 9 bases between them. CDR3 length: 15 residues. Germline V CDR1 and CDR2: SGHNT, YYREEE (reference sequence). The chain's CDR3 is CASSLETGTGNTIYF. In DNA, the CDR3 is TGTGCCAGCAGCTTGGAAACGGGTACTGGAAACACCATATATTTT.

The rearrangement uses TRBV5-1 and TRBJ2-3, with unresolved D. Germline CDR1 is SGHRS and CDR2 is YFSETQ. V lost 4 bases to trimming and J lost 4 bases, with 4 bases between them. The length of the CDR3 is 11 residues. The CDR3 loop reads CASSQSDTQYF. In nucleotides, the CDR3 is TGCGCCAGCAGCCAATCAGATACGCAGTATTTT.

The chain joins TRBV6-1 to TRBJ1-1; perhaps TRBD1 as D (5 bases). V gave up 8 bases and J gave up 4 bases, with 14 bases separating them. Germline assignment: CDR1 MNHNS and CDR2 SASEGT. The CDR3 is 13 amino acids. The CDR3 nucleotides read TGTGCCAGCCTCAGGGAAGGAGTCACTGAAGCTTTCTTT. As protein: CASLREGVTEAFF.

CDR3 region: CASSLSQGLAKNIQYF. Written as DNA, the CDR3 is TGTGCCAGCAGCTTATCACAGGGCTTAGCCAAAAACATTCAGTACTTC. The chain employs TRBV7-9 and TRBJ2-4; maybe TRBD1 (6 bases). The CDR3 consists of 16 residues. The germline V gene has CDR1 SEHNR and CDR2 FQNEAQ (reference sequence). Deletions cut 2 bases from V and 0 bases from J, with 11 bases between.

The chain couples TRBV13 to TRBJ2-3, with 9 bases identical to TRBD1. Germline loops: CDR1 PRHDT, CDR2 FYEKMQ (reference sequence). This CDR3 contains 15 residues. Trimming took 5 bases from V and 3 from J; bases not matched to a gene: 6. In DNA, the CDR3 is TGTGCCAGCAGCCCCGTGGGACAGGGTACAGATACGCAGTATTTT. Translated: CASSPVGQGTDTQYF. The entire variable domain, with the rest obtained from reference TRBV13 and TRBJ2-3, is as follows: AAGVIQSPRHLIKEKRETATLKCYPIPRHDTVYWYQQGPGQDPQFLISFYEKMQSDKGSIPDRFSAQQFSDYHSELNMSSLELGDSALYFCASSPVGQGTDTQYFGPGTRLTVL.

The chain uses TRBV4-1 and TRBJ2-1, with D uncertain. Germline-derived CDR1 and CDR2 are MGHRA and YSYEKL. V lost 4 bases and J lost 1, with 8 bases in between. The CDR3 totals 14 residues. The CDR3 spells CASSPFRSYNEQFF. CDR3 in DNA: TGCGCCAGCAGCCCCTTCCGGTCCTACAATGAGCAGTTCTTC.

V and J are TRBV28 and TRBJ1-4; D gene unclear. V shed 3 bases and J shed 0 bases, with 11 bases lying between them. The CDR3 covers 16 residues. Germline assignment: CDR1 MDHEN and CDR2 SYDVKM. The CDR3 region is CASSLPYGATNEKLFF. DNA of the CDR3: TGTGCCAGCAGTTTGCCCTACGGAGCAACTAATGAAAAACTGTTTTTT.

This chain joins TRBV9 and TRBJ1-1; tentative D call: TRBD1 (5 bases). V was trimmed by 3 bases and J by 0 bases, leaving 12 bases between them. Germline V gene lookup returns CDR1 SGDLS and CDR2 YYNGEE. This CDR3 is built from 15 residues. The CDR3: CASSGGLTLNTEAFF. The CDR3 DNA is TGTGCCAGCAGCGGGGGCTTAACCTTGAACACTGAAGCTTTCTTT.

The rearrangement links TRBV3-1 (or the pseudogene TRBV3-2) to TRBJ1-5; D is possibly TRBD1 (6 bases). CDR3 length: 14 amino acids. Germline V gene data show CDR1 as LGHDT and CDR2 as YNNKEL (reference sequence). Trimming left V 2 bases short and J 9 bases short, with 14 bases between. This chain's CDR3 is CASSQSTGNRPQHF. DNA for the CDR3: TGTGCCAGCAGCCAAAGTACAGGGAACCGGCCCCAGCATTTT.

The chain is built from TRBV30 and TRBJ2-2, with 7 nucleotides matching TRBD1. Germline lookup yields CDR1 GTSNPN and CDR2 SVGIG (reference sequence). CDR3 length equals 14 residues. The ends lost 6 bases at V and 5 bases at J; junction bases unmatched: 9. The CDR3 nucleotides read TGTGCCTGCTCCGGGACAGCCACGACCGGGGAGCTGTTTTTT. Its translation is CACSGTATTGELFF.